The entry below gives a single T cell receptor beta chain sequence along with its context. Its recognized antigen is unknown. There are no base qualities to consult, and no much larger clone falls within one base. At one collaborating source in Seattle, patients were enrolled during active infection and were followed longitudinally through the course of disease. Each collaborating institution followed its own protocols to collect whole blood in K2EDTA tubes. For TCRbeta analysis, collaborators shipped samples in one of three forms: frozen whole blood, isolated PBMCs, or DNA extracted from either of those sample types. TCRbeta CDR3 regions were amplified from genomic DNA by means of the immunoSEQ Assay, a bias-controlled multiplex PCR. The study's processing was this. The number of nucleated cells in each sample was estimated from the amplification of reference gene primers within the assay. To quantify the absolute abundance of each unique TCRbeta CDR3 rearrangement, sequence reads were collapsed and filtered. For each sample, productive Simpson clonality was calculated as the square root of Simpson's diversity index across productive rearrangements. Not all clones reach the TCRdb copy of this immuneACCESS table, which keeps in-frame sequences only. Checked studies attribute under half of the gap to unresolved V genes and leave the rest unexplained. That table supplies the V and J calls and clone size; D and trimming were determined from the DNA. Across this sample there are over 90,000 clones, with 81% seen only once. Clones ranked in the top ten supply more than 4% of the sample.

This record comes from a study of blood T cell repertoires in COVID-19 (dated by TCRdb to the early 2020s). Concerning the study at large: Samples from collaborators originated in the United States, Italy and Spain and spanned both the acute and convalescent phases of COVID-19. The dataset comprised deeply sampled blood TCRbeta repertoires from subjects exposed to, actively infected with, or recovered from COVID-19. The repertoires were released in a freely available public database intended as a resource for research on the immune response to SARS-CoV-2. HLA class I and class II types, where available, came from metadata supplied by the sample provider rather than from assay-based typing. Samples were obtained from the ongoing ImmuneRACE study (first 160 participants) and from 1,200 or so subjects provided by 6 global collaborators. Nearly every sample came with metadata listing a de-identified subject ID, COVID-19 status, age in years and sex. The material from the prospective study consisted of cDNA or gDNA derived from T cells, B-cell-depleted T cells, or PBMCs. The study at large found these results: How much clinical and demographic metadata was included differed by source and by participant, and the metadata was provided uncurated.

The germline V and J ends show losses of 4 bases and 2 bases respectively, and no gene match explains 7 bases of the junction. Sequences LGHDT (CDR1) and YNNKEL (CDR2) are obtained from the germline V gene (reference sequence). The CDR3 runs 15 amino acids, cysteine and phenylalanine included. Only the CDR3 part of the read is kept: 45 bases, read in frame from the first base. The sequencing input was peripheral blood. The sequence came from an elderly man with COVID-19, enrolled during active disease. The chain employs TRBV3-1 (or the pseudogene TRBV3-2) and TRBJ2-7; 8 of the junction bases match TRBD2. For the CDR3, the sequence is CASSPSLAETYEQYF. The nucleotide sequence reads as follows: TGTGCCAGCAGCCCCTCACTAGCGGAGACCTACGAGCAGTACTTC.